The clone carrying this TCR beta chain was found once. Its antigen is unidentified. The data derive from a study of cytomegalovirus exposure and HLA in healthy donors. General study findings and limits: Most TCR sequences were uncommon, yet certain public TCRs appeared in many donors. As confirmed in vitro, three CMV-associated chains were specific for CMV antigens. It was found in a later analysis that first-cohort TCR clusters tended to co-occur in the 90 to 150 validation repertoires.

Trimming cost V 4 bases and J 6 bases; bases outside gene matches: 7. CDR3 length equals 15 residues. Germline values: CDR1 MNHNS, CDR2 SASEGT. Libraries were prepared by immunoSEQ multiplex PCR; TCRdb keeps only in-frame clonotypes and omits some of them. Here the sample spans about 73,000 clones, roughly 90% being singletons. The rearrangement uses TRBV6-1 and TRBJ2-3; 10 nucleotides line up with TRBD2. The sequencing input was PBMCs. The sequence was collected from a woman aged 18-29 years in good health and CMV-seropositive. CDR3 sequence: CASSGLAGAGDTQYF. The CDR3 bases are TGTGCCAGCAGTGGCCTAGCGGGGGCCGGGGATACGCAGTATTTT.